A single sample is the source of the 23 T cell receptor beta chains below, sequenced in a study of T cells after yellow fever vaccination. MiXCR, applied by TCRdb to the 5' RACE reads, yields one record per CDR3 protein. Of approximately 250,000 distinct CDR3 sequences in the sample, about 5.2% were seen once. This specimen consisted of CD4+ T cells sorted from PBMCs, obtained on the day of the yellow fever booster vaccination. The receptors come from a man aged 18 to 35 who received the YFV17D yellow fever vaccine.

This clonotype occurred a few times. V and J are TRBV14 and TRBJ2-5, with 7 bases that match TRBD1. V shed 6 bases, J shed 5 bases, and the junction held 9 bases outside the gene matches. Germline V lookup: CDR1 SGHDN, CDR2 FVKESK. CDR3 size: 14 residues. DNA of the CDR3: TGTGCCAGCAGGCCGACAGGGTCGGTTGAGACCCAGTACTTC. Residues: CASRPTGSVETQYF.

The rearrangement links TRBV4-3 to TRBJ2-5, with TRBD2 as a possible D gene (5 bases). V was pared by 0 bases and J by 5 bases, with 16 bases between. The V gene's germline CDR1 is LGHNA and CDR2 YSLEER. The CDR3 is made up of 16 amino acids. CDR3 coding DNA: TGCGCCAGCAGCCAAGATTCGCGCGGAGGCTGGGAGACCCAGTACTTC. Translating gives CASSQDSRGGWETQYF.

This clonotype has ten or more counts. CDR3 in DNA: TGTGCCAGCAGTTACTGGGACAGCAATCAGCCCCAGCATTTT. Its translation: CASSYWDSNQPQHF. The V call is TRBV12-3 or TRBV12-4, the J call TRBJ1-5; D is perhaps TRBD1 (5 bases). There are 14 residues in the CDR3. Trimming shortened V by 4 bases and J by 1 base, and 8 bases separated the two germline ends.

This clonotype was observed at least ten times. The chain joins TRBV15 to TRBJ2-7; TRBD1 is a possible D gene (5 bases). CDR1 is LNHNV, CDR2 YYDKDF, per germline (reference sequence). V dropped 3 bases and J dropped 5 bases, with 17 bases sitting between them. This CDR3 contains 15 residues. CDR3: CATSRNPQGFDEQYV. The CDR3 nucleotides read TGTGCCACCAGCAGGAATCCTCAGGGATTCGACGAGCAGTACGTC.

This clonotype was counted a few times. This chain links TRBV7-9 with TRBJ2-3; TRBD2 matches 8 bases. Germline CDR1 reads SEHNR; CDR2 reads FQNEAQ (reference sequence). The CDR3 spans 16 residues. V was pared by 5 bases and J by 4 bases, with 11 bases of the junction left unmatched. The CDR3 protein is CASSAFSGGGADTQYF. CDR3 nucleotide sequence: TGTGCCAGCAGCGCCTTCAGCGGGGGCGGCGCAGATACGCAGTATTTT.

This clonotype was seen ten or more times. The chain uses TRBV12-3 or TRBV12-4 and TRBJ2-1; 16 bases line up with TRBD2. CDR3 size: 18 residues. V trimming: 6 bases; J trimming: 1 base; junction bases outside the gene matches: 6. This chain's CDR3 is CASRPGLAGGISYNEQFF. The DNA for the CDR3 is TGTGCCAGCAGGCCGGGACTAGCGGGGGGGATTTCCTACAATGAGCAGTTCTTC.

This clonotype has at least ten counts. The V call is TRBV12-3 or TRBV12-4, the J call TRBJ2-6; D perhaps matches TRBD2 (5 bases). CDR3 length: 15 amino acids. V dropped 6 bases and J dropped 2 bases, with 11 bases sitting between them. The CDR3 loop reads CASSPPGAGANVLTF. The CDR3 DNA reads as TGTGCCAGCAGCCCTCCCGGGGCTGGGGCCAACGTCCTGACTTTC.

This clonotype was recorded a few times. The chain joins TRBV6-6 to TRBJ2-7; D is unclear. Germline CDR1 reads MNHNY; CDR2 reads SVGAGI (reference sequence). The CDR3 totals 13 residues. V shed 5 bases and J shed 3 bases, with 11 bases lying between them. The CDR3 sequence is CASSHSLGYEQYF. CDR3 DNA sequence: TGTGCCAGCAGTCACAGTTTGGGCTACGAGCAGTACTTC.

A few counts support this clonotype. The chain combines TRBV5-5 with TRBJ1-2; TRBD1 matches at 11 bases. This CDR3 comprises 15 residues. The germline V gene has CDR1 SGHKS and CDR2 YYEKEE (reference sequence). After removal of 2 bases from V and 4 bases from J, the junction contained 4 bases not matched to a gene. DNA of the CDR3: TGTGCCAGCAGCTTAGGGACAGGGGGGACCTATGGCTACACCTTC. It specifies CASSLGTGGTYGYTF. The full variable domain, its missing parts supplied by reference TRBV5-5 and TRBJ1-2, is DAGVTQSPTHLIKTRGQQVTLRCSPISGHKSVSWYQQVLGQGPQFIFQYYEKEERGRGNFPDRFSARQFPNYSSELNVNALLLGDSALYLCASSLGTGGTYGYTFGSGTRLTVV.

The chain joins TRBV2 to TRBJ1-1, with 7 bases aligning to TRBD1. CDR3 length equals 17 residues. J gave up 0 bases and V 6 bases, and 13 bases lay outside the gene matches. Germline CDR1 reads SNHLY; CDR2 reads FYNNEI. The CDR3 sequence: CASSKSLTGLLNTEAFF. The CDR3 DNA sequence: TGTGCCAGCAGCAAAAGCCTGACAGGGCTTCTGAACACTGAAGCTTTCTTT.

This clonotype was counted only a few times. The chain links TRBV12-3 or TRBV12-4 to TRBJ2-2; tentatively, D is TRBD1 or TRBD2 (5 bases each). The CDR3 is 13 residues long. V was shortened by 4 bases and J by 6 bases, with 9 bases between the two germline ends. In DNA form, the CDR3 reads TGTGCCAGCAGTTCTCCGGGGCCCGGGGAGCTGTTTTTT. Translation gives CASSSPGPGELFF.

This clonotype showed up many times. The chain joins TRBV6-6 to TRBJ2-3, with D perhaps TRBD1 (6 bases). V was trimmed by 4 bases and J by 1 base, leaving 9 bases between them. Germline V lookup: CDR1 MNHNY, CDR2 SVGAGI (reference sequence). The CDR3 length is 14 residues. The DNA for the CDR3 is TGTGCCAGCAGTTCCCCAGGGGGCACAGATACGCAGTATTTT. Its protein is CASSSPGGTDTQYF.

The chain combines TRBV6-2 or TRBV6-3 with TRBJ2-3, with D possibly matching TRBD1 (6 bases). Germline values: CDR1 MNHEY, CDR2 SVGEGT. The CDR3 runs 15 residues. Trimming stripped 5 bases from V and 1 base from J, with 13 bases between. The CDR3 loop is CASSAIGGRTDTQYF. The CDR3, as DNA: TGTGCCAGCAGTGCCATAGGGGGTCGCACAGATACGCAGTATTTT.

This chain connects TRBV2 to TRBJ1-1, with D maybe TRBD1 (6 bases). The CDR3 has 14 amino acids. The ends were cut back, 7 bases at V and 4 bases at J, with 16 bases in the middle. Looked up from germline, CDR1 is SNHLY and CDR2 is FYNNEI. Here the CDR3 DNA reads TGTGCCAGCAAGGGGGGGGCGTTGGCCACTGAAGCTTTCTTT. Its protein product is CASKGGALATEAFF.

This clonotype showed up many times. The rearrangement uses TRBV5-1 and TRBJ1-1; a weak D match, TRBD1 (5 bases). With 2 bases removed from V and 0 bases from J, the gap between germline ends came to 14 bases. CDR3 length: 16 amino acids. Germline V gene lookup returns CDR1 SGHRS and CDR2 YFSETQ. In nucleotides, the CDR3 is TGCGCCAGCAGCTTTGGGGGGAGCTACCTGAACACTGAAGCTTTCTTT. Encoded protein: CASSFGGSYLNTEAFF.

This clonotype was seen only a few times. The chain joins TRBV6-6 to TRBJ1-2; possibly TRBD1 for D (6 bases). V dropped 2 bases and J dropped 8 bases, with 9 bases sitting between them. The CDR3 runs 12 residues. CDR1 and CDR2 from the germline V gene are MNHNY and SVGAGI (reference sequence). The CDR3 sequence is CASSYPGVGYTF. The CDR3 bases are TGTGCCAGCAGTTACCCAGGGGTGGGCTACACCTTC.

At least ten counts were recorded for this clonotype. This sequence joins TRBV5-4 and TRBJ1-1; D may be TRBD1 (6 bases). Per the germline V gene, CDR1 is SGHNT and CDR2 is YYREEE (reference sequence). Trimming shortened V by 1 base and J by 3 bases, and 13 bases separated the two germline ends. The CDR3 totals 15 residues. The CDR3: CASSLFRGRDTEAFF. CDR3 nucleotides: TGTGCCAGCAGCTTGTTCAGGGGCAGGGACACTGAAGCTTTCTTT.

This clonotype was counted many times. This chain connects TRBV18 to TRBJ2-5; D is undetermined. Trimming took 1 base from V and 1 from J, leaving 4 bases between them. The CDR3 covers 13 residues. Germline loops: CDR1 KGHSH, CDR2 LQKENI. CDR3 sequence: CASSPRSQETQYF. CDR3 nucleotide sequence: TGTGCCAGCTCACCACGTTCCCAAGAGACCCAGTACTTC.

The CDR3 loop is CASSQDYSYEQYF. The CDR3 region has the DNA TGTGCCAGCAGCCAGGACTACTCCTACGAGCAGTACTTC. The J gene is TRBJ2-7, the V gene TRBV5-4; a weak D match, TRBD2 (6 bases). Germline-derived CDR1 and CDR2 are SGHNT and YYREEE (reference sequence). The V gene lost 4 bases and the J gene lost 0 bases, with 8 bases spanning the gap. CDR3 length equals 13 residues.

The genes are TRBV7-2 and TRBJ2-1; no clear D. Between the trimmed V and J ends, which lost 4 bases and 13 bases, there was a span of 14 bases. The CDR3 has 12 amino acids. Per the germline V gene, CDR1 is SGHTA and CDR2 is FQGNSA. The CDR3 nucleotides are TGTGCCAGCAGCTCCCAGAGGACGTACCAGTTCTTC. It codes for CASSSQRTYQFF.

This clonotype was seen a few times. The chain recombines TRBV11-2 with TRBJ2-3; 10 bases align to TRBD1. With V trimmed by 5 bases and J by 1 base, 3 bases remained unmatched. CDR3 size: 15 residues. Per germline, CDR1 SGHAT and CDR2 FQNNGV. CDR3 amino acids: CASSRQGARTDTQYF. The DNA of the CDR3 is TGTGCCAGCAGCCGACAGGGGGCCCGCACAGATACGCAGTATTTT.

This clonotype showed up many times. This chain links TRBV7-2 with TRBJ2-2; 7 bases map to TRBD1. Germline assignment: CDR1 SGHTA and CDR2 FQGNSA. V lost 6 bases to trimming and J lost 4 bases; unmatched junction nucleotides: 8. The CDR3 spans 15 residues. In DNA, the CDR3 is TGTGCCAGCAGGGAACAGGGGACGGGCACCGGGGAGCTGTTTTTT. This translates into CASREQGTGTGELFF.

The CDR3 bases are TGTGCCAGCAGGGAGTCTGGGACGAGAGGCGGAGAGCAGTACTTC. Its protein product is CASRESGTRGGEQYF. This sequence joins TRBV7-3 and TRBJ2-7; D tentatively fits TRBD1 or TRBD2 (5 bases each). Trimming shortened V by 6 bases and J by 7 bases, and 22 bases separated the two germline ends. The CDR3 covers 15 residues. Looked up from germline, CDR1 is SGHTA and CDR2 is FQGTGA.